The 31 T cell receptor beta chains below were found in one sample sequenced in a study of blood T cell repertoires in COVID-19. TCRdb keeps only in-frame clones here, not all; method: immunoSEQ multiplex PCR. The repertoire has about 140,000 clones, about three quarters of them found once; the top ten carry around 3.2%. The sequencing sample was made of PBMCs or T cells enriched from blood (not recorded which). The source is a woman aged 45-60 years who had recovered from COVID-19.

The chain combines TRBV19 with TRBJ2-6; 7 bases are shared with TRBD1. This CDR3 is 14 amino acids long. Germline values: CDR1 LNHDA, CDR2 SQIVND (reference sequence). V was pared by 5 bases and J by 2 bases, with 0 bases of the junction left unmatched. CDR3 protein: CASSDRAGANVLTF. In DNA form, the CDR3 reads TGTGCCAGTAGTGACAGGGCTGGGGCCAACGTCCTGACTTTC.

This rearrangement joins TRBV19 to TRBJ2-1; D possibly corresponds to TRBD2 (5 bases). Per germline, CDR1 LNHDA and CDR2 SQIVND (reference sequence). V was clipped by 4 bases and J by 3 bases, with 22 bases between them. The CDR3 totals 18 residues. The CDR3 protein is CASSTPRPGSRDYNEQFF. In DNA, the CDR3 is TGTGCCAGTAGTACCCCAAGGCCCGGGTCCCGGGACTACAATGAGCAGTTCTTC.

The CDR3 loop is CASRASGGRTYEQYF. CDR3 DNA: TGTGCCAGCAGGGCGAGCGGGGGCCGAACCTACGAGCAGTACTTC. V and J are TRBV25-1 and TRBJ2-7; 8 bases are a match to TRBD2. The CDR3 covers 15 residues. V was pared by 6 bases and J by 2 bases, with 9 bases of the junction left unmatched. Germline V CDR1 and CDR2: MGHDK, SYGVNS.

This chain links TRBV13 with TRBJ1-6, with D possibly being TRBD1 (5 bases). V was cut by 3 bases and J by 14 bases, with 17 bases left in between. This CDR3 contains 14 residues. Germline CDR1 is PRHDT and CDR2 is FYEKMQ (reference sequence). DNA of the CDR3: TGTGCCAGCAGCTTGAGGCAGGGTAGGTCATCCCTCCACTTT. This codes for CASSLRQGRSSLHF.

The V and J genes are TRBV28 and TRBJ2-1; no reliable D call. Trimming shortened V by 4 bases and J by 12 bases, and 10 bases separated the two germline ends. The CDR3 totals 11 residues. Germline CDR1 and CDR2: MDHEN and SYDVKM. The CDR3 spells CASSSIAGQFF. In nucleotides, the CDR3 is TGTGCCAGCAGTTCCATAGCTGGGCAGTTCTTC. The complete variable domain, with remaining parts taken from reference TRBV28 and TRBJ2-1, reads DVKVTQSSRYLVKRTGEKVFLECVQDMDHENMFWYRQDPGLGLRLIYFSYDVKMKEKGDIPEGYSVSREKKERFSLILESASTNQTSMYLCASSSIAGQFFGPGTRLTVL.

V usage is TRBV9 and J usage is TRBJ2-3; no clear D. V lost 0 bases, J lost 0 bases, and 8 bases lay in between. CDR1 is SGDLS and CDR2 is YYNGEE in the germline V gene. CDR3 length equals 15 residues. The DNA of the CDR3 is TGTGCCAGCAGCGTAGATCCGTCTAGCACAGATACGCAGTATTTT. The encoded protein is CASSVDPSSTDTQYF.

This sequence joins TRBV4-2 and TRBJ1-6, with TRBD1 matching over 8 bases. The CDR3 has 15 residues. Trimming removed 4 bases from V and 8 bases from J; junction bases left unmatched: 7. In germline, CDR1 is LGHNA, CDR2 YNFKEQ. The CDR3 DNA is TGTGCCAGCAGCCCTTTAGACAGGGGCGATTCACCCCTCCACTTT. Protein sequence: CASSPLDRGDSPLHF.

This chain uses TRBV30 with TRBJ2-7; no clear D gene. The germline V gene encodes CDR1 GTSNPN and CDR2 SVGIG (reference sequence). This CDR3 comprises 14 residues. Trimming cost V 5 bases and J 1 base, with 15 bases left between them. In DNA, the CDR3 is TGTGCCTGGGGAGACTCCGGTCGTTCCTACGAGCAGTACTTC. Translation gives CAWGDSGRSYEQYF. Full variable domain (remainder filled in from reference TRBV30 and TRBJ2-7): SQTIHQWPATLVQPVGSPLSLECTVEGTSNPNLYWYRQAAGRGLQLLFYSVGIGQISSEVPQNLSASRPQDRQFILSSKKLLLSDSGFYLCAWGDSGRSYEQYFGPGTRLTVT.

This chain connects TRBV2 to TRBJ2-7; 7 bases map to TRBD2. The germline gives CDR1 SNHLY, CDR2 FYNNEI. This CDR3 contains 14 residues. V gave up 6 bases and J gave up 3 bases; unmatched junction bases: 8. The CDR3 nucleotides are TGTGCCAGCAGACTCAACACGGGGGGCTACGAGCAGTACTTC. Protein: CASRLNTGGYEQYF.

CDR3 DNA sequence: TGTGCCAGCAGCTTAGGGGAGAGCACCTATGGCTACACCTTC. This codes for CASSLGESTYGYTF. V gene TRBV13 combines with J gene TRBJ1-2; D unclear. The V end was cut by 0 bases, the J end by 4 bases, with 9 bases between. The germline CDR1 and CDR2 sequences are PRHDT and FYEKMQ (reference sequence). The CDR3 is 14 residues long.

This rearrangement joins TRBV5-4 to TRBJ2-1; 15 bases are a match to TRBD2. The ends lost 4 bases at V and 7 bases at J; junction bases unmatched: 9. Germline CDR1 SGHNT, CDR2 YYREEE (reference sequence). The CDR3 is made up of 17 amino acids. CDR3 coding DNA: TGTGCCAGCAGCCCCCGGACTAGCGGGAGGGCCGTGAATGAGCAGTTCTTC. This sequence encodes CASSPRTSGRAVNEQFF.

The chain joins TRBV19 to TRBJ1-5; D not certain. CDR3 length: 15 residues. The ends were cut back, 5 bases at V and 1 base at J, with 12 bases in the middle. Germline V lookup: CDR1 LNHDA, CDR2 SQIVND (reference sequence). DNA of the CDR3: TGTGCCAGTAGTCCGTATCGAGGGAGCAATCAGCCCCAGCATTTT. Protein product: CASSPYRGSNQPQHF.

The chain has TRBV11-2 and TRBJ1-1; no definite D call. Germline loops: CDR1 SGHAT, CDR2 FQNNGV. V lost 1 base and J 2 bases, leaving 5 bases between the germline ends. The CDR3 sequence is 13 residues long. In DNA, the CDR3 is TGTGCCAGCAGCTTAGGACTTAACACTGAAGCTTTCTTT. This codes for CASSLGLNTEAFF.

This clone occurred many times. For the CDR3, the DNA is TGCGCCAGCAGCCAAGATATTGGGACAGGGGGTTCACCCCTCCACTTT. It codes for CASSQDIGTGGSPLHF. This chain links TRBV4-1 with TRBJ1-6; 11 bases line up with TRBD1. The CDR3 totals 16 residues. J was trimmed by 9 bases and V by 0 bases; bases with no gene match: 4. Germline assignment: CDR1 MGHRA and CDR2 YSYEKL.

DNA of the CDR3: TGTGCCAGCAGCTTACAGGTTATTGAGCAGTTCTTC. This codes for CASSLQVIEQFF. J is TRBJ2-1 and V is TRBV7-9; D unclear. Trimming cost V 2 bases and J 9 bases, with 8 bases left between them. Germline CDR1 and CDR2: SEHNR and FQNEAQ (reference sequence). This CDR3 spans 12 amino acids.

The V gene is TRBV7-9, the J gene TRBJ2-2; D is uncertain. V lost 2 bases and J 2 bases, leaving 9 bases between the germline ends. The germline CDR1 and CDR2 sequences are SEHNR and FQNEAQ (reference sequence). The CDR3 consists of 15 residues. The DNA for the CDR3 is TGTGCCAGCAGCTTATCTTCCGTAAACACCGGGGAGCTGTTTTTT. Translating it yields CASSLSSVNTGELFF.

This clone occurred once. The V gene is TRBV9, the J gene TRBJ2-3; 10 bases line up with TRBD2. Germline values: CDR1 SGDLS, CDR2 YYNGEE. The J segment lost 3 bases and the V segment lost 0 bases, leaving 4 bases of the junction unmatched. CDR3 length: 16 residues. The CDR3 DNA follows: TGTGCCAGCAGCGTAGATAGCGGGGGGTGGACAGATACGCAGTATTTT. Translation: CASSVDSGGWTDTQYF. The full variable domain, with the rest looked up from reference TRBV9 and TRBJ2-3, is DSGVTQTPKHLITATGQRVTLRCSPRSGDLSVYWYQQSLDQGLQFLIQYYNGEERAKGNILERFSAQQFPDLHSELNLSSLELGDSALYFCASSVDSGGWTDTQYFGPGTRLTVL.

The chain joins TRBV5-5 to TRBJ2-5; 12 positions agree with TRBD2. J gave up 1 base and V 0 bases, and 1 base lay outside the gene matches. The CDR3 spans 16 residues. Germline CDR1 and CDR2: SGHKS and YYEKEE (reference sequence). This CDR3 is CASSLGLAGAQETQYF. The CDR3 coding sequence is TGTGCCAGCAGCTTGGGACTAGCGGGGGCCCAAGAGACCCAGTACTTC.

The CDR3 coding sequence is TGTGCCAGCAGCCAAGAAGGTGGAGAAGGCACCATATATTTT. Translated: CASSQEGGEGTIYF. The chain uses TRBV3-1 (or the pseudogene TRBV3-2) and TRBJ1-3; D is unresolved. Germline loops: CDR1 LGHDT, CDR2 YNNKEL (reference sequence). Trimming cost V 0 bases and J 9 bases, with 12 bases left between them. This CDR3 spans 14 amino acids.

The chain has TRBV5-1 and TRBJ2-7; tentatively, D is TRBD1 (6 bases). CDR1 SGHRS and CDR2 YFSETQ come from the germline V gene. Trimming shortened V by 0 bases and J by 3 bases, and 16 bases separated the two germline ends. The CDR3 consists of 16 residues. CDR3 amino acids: CASSLETAGVGYEQYF. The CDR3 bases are TGCGCCAGCAGCTTGGAGACGGCAGGGGTAGGCTACGAGCAGTACTTC.

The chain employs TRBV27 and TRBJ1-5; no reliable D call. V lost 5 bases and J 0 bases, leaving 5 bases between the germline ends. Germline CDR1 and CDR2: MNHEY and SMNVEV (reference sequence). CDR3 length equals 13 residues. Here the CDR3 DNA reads TGTGCCAGCAGTACCTATAGCAATCAGCCCCAGCATTTT. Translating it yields CASSTYSNQPQHF.

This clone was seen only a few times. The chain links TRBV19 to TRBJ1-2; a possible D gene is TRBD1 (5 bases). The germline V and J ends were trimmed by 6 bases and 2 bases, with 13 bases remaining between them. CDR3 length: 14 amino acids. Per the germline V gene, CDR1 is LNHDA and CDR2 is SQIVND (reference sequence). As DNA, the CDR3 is TGTGCCAGTAGCCTGGTGGGGGGGAACTATGGCTACACCTTC. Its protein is CASSLVGGNYGYTF.

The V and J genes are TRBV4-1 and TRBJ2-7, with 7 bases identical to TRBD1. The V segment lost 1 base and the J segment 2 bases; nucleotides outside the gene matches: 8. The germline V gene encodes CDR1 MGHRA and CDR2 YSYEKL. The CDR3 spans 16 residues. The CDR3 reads CASSQGLGGRTYEQYF. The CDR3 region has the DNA TGCGCCAGCAGCCAAGGATTAGGGGGCAGGACCTACGAGCAGTACTTC.

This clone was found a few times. This CDR3 is CASSYFVGARNEQFF. CDR3 nucleotide sequence: TGTGCCAGCAGTTATTTCGTGGGGGCTCGGAATGAGCAGTTCTTC. This rearrangement joins TRBV2 to TRBJ2-1; a weak D match, TRBD1 (6 bases). Germline V lookup: CDR1 SNHLY, CDR2 FYNNEI. This CDR3 spans 15 amino acids. Trimming removed 5 bases from V and 7 bases from J, with 18 bases in between.

CDR3 region: CASSPRALAGTEAFF. CDR3 bases: TGTGCCAGCAGCCCTCGGGCCCTCGCGGGCACTGAAGCTTTCTTT. The chain uses TRBV9 and TRBJ1-1; no clear D. The V gene's germline CDR1 is SGDLS and CDR2 YYNGEE. The germline V and J ends were trimmed by 4 bases and 4 bases, with 17 bases remaining between them. The CDR3 length is 15 residues.

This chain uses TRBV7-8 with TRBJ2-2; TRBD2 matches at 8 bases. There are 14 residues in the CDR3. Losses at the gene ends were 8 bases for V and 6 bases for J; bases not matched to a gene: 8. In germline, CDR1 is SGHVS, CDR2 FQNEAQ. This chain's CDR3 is CASGAGEEAGELFF. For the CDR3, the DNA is TGTGCCAGCGGAGCGGGAGAGGAGGCCGGGGAGCTGTTTTTT. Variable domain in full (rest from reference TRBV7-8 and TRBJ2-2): GAGVSQSPRYKVAKRGQDVALRCDPISGHVSLFWYQQALGQGPEFLTYFQNEAQLDKSGLPSDRFFAERPEGSVSTLKIQRTQQEDSAVYLCASGAGEEAGELFFGEGSRLTVL.

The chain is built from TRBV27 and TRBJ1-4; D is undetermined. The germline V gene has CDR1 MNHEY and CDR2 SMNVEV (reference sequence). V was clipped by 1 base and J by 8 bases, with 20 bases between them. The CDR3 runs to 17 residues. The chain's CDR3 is CASSLLGSGLSKEKLFF. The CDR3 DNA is TGTGCCAGCAGTTTATTAGGTTCCGGGTTAAGTAAGGAAAAACTGTTTTTT.

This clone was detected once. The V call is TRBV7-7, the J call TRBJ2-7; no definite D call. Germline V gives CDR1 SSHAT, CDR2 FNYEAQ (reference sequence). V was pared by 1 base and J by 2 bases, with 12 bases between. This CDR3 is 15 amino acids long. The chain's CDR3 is CASSLEIGTTYEQYF. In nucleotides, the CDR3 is TGTGCCAGCAGCTTAGAAATCGGTACCACCTACGAGCAGTACTTC.

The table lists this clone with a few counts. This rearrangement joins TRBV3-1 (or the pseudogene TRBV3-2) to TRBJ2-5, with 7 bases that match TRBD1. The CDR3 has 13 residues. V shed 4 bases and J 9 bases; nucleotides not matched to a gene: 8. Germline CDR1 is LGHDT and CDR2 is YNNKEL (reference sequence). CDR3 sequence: CASSRTNQGAQYF. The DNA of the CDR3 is TGTGCCAGCAGCCGAACAAATCAGGGGGCCCAGTACTTC.

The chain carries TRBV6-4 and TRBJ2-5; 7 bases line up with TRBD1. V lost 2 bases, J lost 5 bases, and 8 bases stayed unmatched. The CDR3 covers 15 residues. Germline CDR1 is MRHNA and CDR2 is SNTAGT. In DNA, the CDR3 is TGTGCCAGCAGTGACGGGCCAGGGGGATTTGAGACCCAGTACTTC. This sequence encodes CASSDGPGGFETQYF.

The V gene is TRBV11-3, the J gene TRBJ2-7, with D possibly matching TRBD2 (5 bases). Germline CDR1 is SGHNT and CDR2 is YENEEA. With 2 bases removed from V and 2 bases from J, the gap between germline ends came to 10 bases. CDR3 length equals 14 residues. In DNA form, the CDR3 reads TGTGCCAGCAGCTTATTGTCGGGGACCTACGAGCAGTACTTC. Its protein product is CASSLLSGTYEQYF.